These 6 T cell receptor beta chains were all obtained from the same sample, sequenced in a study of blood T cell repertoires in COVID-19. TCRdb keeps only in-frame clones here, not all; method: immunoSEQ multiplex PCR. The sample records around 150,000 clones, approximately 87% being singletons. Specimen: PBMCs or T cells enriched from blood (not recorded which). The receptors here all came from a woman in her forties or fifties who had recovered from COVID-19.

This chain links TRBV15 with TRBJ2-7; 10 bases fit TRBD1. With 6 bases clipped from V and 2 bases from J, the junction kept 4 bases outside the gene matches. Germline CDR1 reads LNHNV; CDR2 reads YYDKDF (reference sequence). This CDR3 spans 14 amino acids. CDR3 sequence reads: CATRGTGDPYEQYF. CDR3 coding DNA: TGTGCCACCAGGGGGACAGGGGACCCCTACGAGCAGTACTTC.

CDR3 DNA: TGTGCCAGCAGGGGGAGCACCGGGGAGCTGTTTTTT. This translates into CASRGSTGELFF. V and J are TRBV27 and TRBJ2-2, with D possibly being TRBD2 (5 bases). Germline CDR1 and CDR2: MNHEY and SMNVEV (reference sequence). Between the trimmed V and J ends, which lost 6 bases and 4 bases, there was a span of 6 bases. The CDR3 loop spans 12 amino acids.

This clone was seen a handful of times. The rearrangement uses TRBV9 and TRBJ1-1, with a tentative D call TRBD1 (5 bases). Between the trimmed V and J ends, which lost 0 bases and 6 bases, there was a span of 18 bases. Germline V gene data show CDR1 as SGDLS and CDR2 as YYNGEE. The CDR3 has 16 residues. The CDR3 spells CASSVAVGAGSSEAFF. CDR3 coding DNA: TGTGCCAGCAGCGTAGCTGTAGGGGCGGGATCCTCTGAAGCTTTCTTT.

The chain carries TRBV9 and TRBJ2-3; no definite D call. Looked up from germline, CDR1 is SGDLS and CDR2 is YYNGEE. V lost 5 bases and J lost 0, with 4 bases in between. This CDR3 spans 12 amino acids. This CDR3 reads CASSLSTDTQYF. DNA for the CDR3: TGTGCCAGCAGTCTTAGCACAGATACGCAGTATTTT.

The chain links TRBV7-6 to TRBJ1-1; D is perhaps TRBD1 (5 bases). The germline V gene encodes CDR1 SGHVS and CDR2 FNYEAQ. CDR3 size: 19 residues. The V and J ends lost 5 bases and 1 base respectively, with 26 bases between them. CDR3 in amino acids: CASSPSWARERWENTEAFF. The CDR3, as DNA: TGTGCCAGCAGCCCATCTTGGGCCAGGGAACGGTGGGAGAACACTGAAGCTTTCTTT.

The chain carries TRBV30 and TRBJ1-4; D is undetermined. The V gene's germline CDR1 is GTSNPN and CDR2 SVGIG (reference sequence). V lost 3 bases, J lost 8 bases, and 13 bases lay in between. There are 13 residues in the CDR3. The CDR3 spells CAWSRSSGEKLFF. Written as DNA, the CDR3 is TGTGCCTGGAGCCGGAGCTCCGGGGAAAAACTGTTTTTT.